This passage covers 5 T cell receptor beta chains from one sample sequenced in a study of T cell changes during pregnancy in multiple sclerosis. Data came from immunoSEQ multiplex PCR; TCRdb stores just in-frame clones and leaves some out. The table has 50,000 to 70,000 clones, around 92% seen once. Sequencing used peripheral blood, obtained after pregnancy. The receptors were sampled from a female donor in good health, enrolled as a control in a pregnancy study.

The rearrangement uses TRBV5-1 and TRBJ2-7, with D possibly being TRBD2 (6 bases). The V gene lost 9 bases and the J gene lost 0 bases, with 16 bases spanning the gap. CDR3 size: 14 residues. Germline CDR1 is SGHRS and CDR2 is YFSETQ. The CDR3 loop is CATTGGESSYEQYF. The CDR3 DNA sequence: TGCGCCACCACCGGGGGAGAAAGCTCCTACGAGCAGTACTTC.

The chain employs TRBV5-4 and TRBJ1-4; TRBD1 might be the D (6 bases). The V end was cut by 4 bases, the J end by 10 bases, with 20 bases between. The CDR3 is made up of 15 amino acids. Looked up from germline, CDR1 is SGHNT and CDR2 is YYREEE (reference sequence). The CDR3 protein is CASSGHPSPRGKLFF. The CDR3 DNA sequence: TGTGCCAGCAGCGGCCATCCGTCCCCCAGGGGAAAACTGTTTTTT.

This clone is a singleton in its sample. This sequence joins TRBV7-9 and TRBJ1-4; 7 nucleotides match TRBD1. This CDR3 comprises 14 residues. Unmatched junction bases numbered 8, after V lost 5 bases and J lost 8 bases. CDR1 is SEHNR and CDR2 is FQNEAQ in the germline V gene (reference sequence). DNA of the CDR3: TGTGCCAGCAGCCTCCAATACAGGGGCGAAAAACTGTTTTTT. The encoded protein is CASSLQYRGEKLFF.

V gene TRBV7-3 combines with J gene TRBJ2-7; a weak D match, TRBD2 (5 bases). This CDR3 region has 15 residues. Trimming took 5 bases from V and 0 from J, leaving 14 bases between them. Germline CDR1 is SGHTA and CDR2 is FQGTGA. This chain's CDR3 is CASSPPGGRSYEQYF. CDR3 DNA sequence: TGTGCCAGCAGCCCGCCCGGCGGGCGCTCCTACGAGCAGTACTTC.

The chain recombines TRBV6-6 with TRBJ2-2, with D perhaps matching TRBD2 (6 bases). V lost 6 bases, J lost 6 bases, and 11 bases lay in between. Per the germline V gene, CDR1 is MNHNY and CDR2 is SVGAGI (reference sequence). The CDR3 sequence is 13 residues long. The CDR3 DNA reads as TGTGCCAGCAGCTCGACTAGAGCCGGGGAGCTGTTTTTT. Its translation is CASSSTRAGELFF.